The 22 T cell receptor beta chains below all came from one sample that was sequenced in a study of Graves' ophthalmopathy and Graves' hyperthyroidism. Scientists amplified the TCR beta CDR3 regions from RNA transcripts. HTBI primers primed a first-round RT-PCR, and a second-round multiplex PCR followed. TCRdb used MiXCR to reprocess the multiplex PCR reads, holding one entry per CDR3 protein. The sample includes 350,000 to 450,000 distinct CDR3 sequences, around 19% seen only once; the top ten take roughly 1.6%. Sequencing was carried out using peripheral blood. These receptor sequences come from a woman aged 18 to 35 with Graves' ophthalmopathy.

There are many counts of this clonotype. The gene calls are TRBV6-5 and TRBJ2-6, with D tentatively TRBD2 (6 bases). Looked up from germline, CDR1 is MNHEY and CDR2 is SVGAGI. V was trimmed by 9 bases and J by 1 base, leaving 22 bases between them. The CDR3 consists of 18 residues. CDR3 DNA: TGTGCCAGTTCCGGGAGCACAGGTCCTCTATCTGGGGCCAACGTCCTGACTTTC. It specifies CASSGSTGPLSGANVLTF.

This clonotype was counted ten times or more. The rearrangement uses TRBV4-1 and TRBJ2-7; 8 nucleotides agree with TRBD2. The V and J ends lost 0 bases and 3 bases, in that order; junction bases with no gene match: 16. CDR3 size: 19 residues. Germline V gene data show CDR1 as MGHRA and CDR2 as YSYEKL. CDR3 nucleotides: TGCGCCAGCAGCCAAGATAGAAGGGGTGCGGGGGGTAACGGCTACGAGCAGTACTTC. Its translation is CASSQDRRGAGGNGYEQYF.

Ten or more counts support this clonotype. V and J are TRBV19 and TRBJ1-5; D unresolved. The CDR3 has 12 amino acids. The germline V gene encodes CDR1 LNHDA and CDR2 SQIVND (reference sequence). The ends were cut back, 3 bases at V and 5 bases at J, with 5 bases in the middle. CDR3 DNA: TGTGCCAGTAGTATCCGGGATCAGCCCCAGCATTTT. Translating it yields CASSIRDQPQHF.

This clonotype was found many times. The chain is built from TRBV19 and TRBJ1-5, with TRBD1 identical over 7 bases. After removal of 9 bases from V and 2 bases from J, the junction contained 10 bases not matched to a gene. The CDR3 consists of 15 residues. Per germline, CDR1 LNHDA and CDR2 SQIVND (reference sequence). DNA for the CDR3: TGTGCCAGCAGTCCCTGGGGACAGCGCAATCAGCCCCAGCATTTT. Translating it yields CASSPWGQRNQPQHF.

At least ten counts were recorded for this clonotype. The rearrangement joins TRBV6-5 to TRBJ1-1; 7 bases line up with TRBD1. The ends lost 6 bases at V and 1 base at J; junction bases unmatched: 5. The CDR3 has 14 residues. Per the germline V gene, CDR1 is MNHEY and CDR2 is SVGAGI. The DNA of the CDR3 is TGTGCCAGCAGGCCCGGACAGGAGAACACTGAAGCTTTCTTT. This encodes CASRPGQENTEAFF.

This clonotype was detected ten times or more. The rearrangement uses TRBV28 and TRBJ1-1, with D unclear. The germline V gene has CDR1 MDHEN and CDR2 SYDVKM. This CDR3 is 13 amino acids long. Trimming shortened V by 8 bases and J by 3 bases, and 13 bases separated the two germline ends. CDR3 amino acids: CASFGPAHTEAFF. DNA of the CDR3: TGTGCCAGCTTTGGGCCAGCCCACACTGAAGCTTTCTTT.

This clonotype has at least ten counts. V gene TRBV6-5 combines with J gene TRBJ1-5; 9 bases map to TRBD1. Trimming removed 10 bases from V and 3 bases from J; junction bases left unmatched: 10. CDR1 and CDR2 (germline): MNHEY, SVGAGI. This CDR3 has 15 amino acids. The CDR3 loop reads CATAVGTGFNQPQHF. The CDR3 DNA sequence: TGTGCCACCGCAGTAGGGACAGGGTTCAATCAGCCCCAGCATTTT.

In this sample, this clonotype turned up a few times. The chain combines TRBV6-4 with TRBJ1-1; no definite D call. The CDR3 is 12 amino acids. Germline CDR1 reads MRHNA; CDR2 reads SNTAGT. Trimming pared 5 bases from V and 6 bases from J, leaving 10 bases between. In nucleotides, the CDR3 is TGTGCCAGCAGTTCAGAGGTACCTGAAGCTTTCTTT. This encodes CASSSEVPEAFF.

Ten or more counts support this clonotype. The chain joins TRBV27 to TRBJ2-7, with TRBD2 as a possible D gene (5 bases). The germline CDR1 and CDR2 sequences are MNHEY and SMNVEV (reference sequence). V lost 8 bases, J lost 7 bases, and 15 bases lay in between. The CDR3 length is 12 residues. The CDR3 nucleotides are TGTGCCAGCGCCCCACCTCGCGGGGAGCAGTACTTC. Protein product: CASAPPRGEQYF.

This clonotype was detected ten times or more. The chain employs TRBV2 and TRBJ2-7; D is possibly TRBD1 or TRBD2 (5 bases each). The germline V gene encodes CDR1 SNHLY and CDR2 FYNNEI. CDR3 size: 13 residues. V shed 6 bases and J shed 4 bases, with 13 bases lying between them. The CDR3 region is CASSSGALYEQYF. Written as DNA, the CDR3 is TGTGCCAGCAGCTCCGGGGCCCTTTACGAGCAGTACTTC.

V and J are TRBV6-1 and TRBJ2-5, with D perhaps matching TRBD1 or TRBD2 (5 bases each). Trimming took 6 bases from V and 5 from J, leaving 13 bases between them. CDR3 size: 13 residues. The germline CDR1 and CDR2 sequences are MNHNS and SASEGT. The CDR3 nucleotides read TGTGCCAGCAGCTCTCAAGAGGGGGAGACCCAGTACTTC. Its translation is CASSSQEGETQYF.

There are many counts of this clonotype. The V and J genes are TRBV20-1 and TRBJ1-5; TRBD1 is a possible D gene (6 bases). The germline V gene has CDR1 DFQATT and CDR2 SNEGSKA (reference sequence). CDR3 length: 14 residues. The ends were cut back, 3 bases at V and 7 bases at J, with 16 bases in the middle. CDR3 coding DNA: TGCAGTGCTAGGGGGTTCGGGGGCGGGCAGCCCCAGCATTTT. The encoded protein is CSARGFGGGQPQHF.

This clonotype was counted many times. The V and J genes are TRBV5-6 and TRBJ1-1; no firm D call. The germline V and J ends were trimmed by 1 base and 0 bases, with 13 bases remaining between them. The CDR3 has 16 amino acids. Germline CDR1 and CDR2: SGHDT and YYEEEE. The CDR3 reads CASSLLRRLLNTEAFF. CDR3 in DNA: TGTGCCAGCAGCTTGCTAAGAAGACTGCTGAACACTGAAGCTTTCTTT.

This clonotype was counted at least ten times. The rearrangement links TRBV28 to TRBJ1-1; 7 bases map to TRBD1. Germline CDR1 and CDR2: MDHEN and SYDVKM. The CDR3 length is 15 residues. With 2 bases clipped from V and 5 bases from J, the junction kept 8 bases outside the gene matches. CDR3 DNA sequence: TGTGCCAGCAGTTTAACCGGACAGGTGATGACTGAAGCTTTCTTT. This codes for CASSLTGQVMTEAFF.

This clonotype was recorded at least ten times. The J gene is TRBJ2-7, the V gene TRBV7-2; 11 bases are shared with TRBD2. Germline trimming cut 0 bases from V and 4 bases from J; bases unmatched to any gene: 5. This CDR3 has 16 amino acids. Looked up from germline, CDR1 is SGHTA and CDR2 is FQGNSA. The DNA of the CDR3 is TGTGCCAGCAGCTTAGCGGCCCTAGCGGGGGGTTACGAGCAGTACTTC. It codes for CASSLAALAGGYEQYF. The whole variable domain, filled in from reference TRBV7-2 and TRBJ2-7, reads GAGVSQSPSNKVTEKGKDVELRCDPISGHTALYWYRQSLGQGLEFLIYFQGNSAPDKSGLPSDRFSAERTGGSVSTLTIQRTQQEDSAVYLCASSLAALAGGYEQYFGPGTRLTVT.

The rearrangement links TRBV7-3 to TRBJ1-1, with D possibly matching TRBD1 (5 bases). Trimming took 3 bases from V and 1 from J, leaving 12 bases between them. Germline V gene lookup returns CDR1 SGHTA and CDR2 FQGTGA. CDR3 size: 15 residues. CDR3 in amino acids: CASSLTGLPNTEAFF. Here the CDR3 DNA reads TGTGCCAGCAGCTTGACGGGACTCCCGAACACTGAAGCTTTCTTT.

This clonotype was detected many times. The chain links TRBV6-2 or TRBV6-3 to TRBJ1-5; D perhaps matches TRBD1 (5 bases). CDR3 length: 15 residues. Germline values: CDR1 MNHEY, CDR2 SVGEGT. The ends were cut back, 6 bases at V and 7 bases at J, with 19 bases in the middle. The CDR3 DNA follows: TGTGCCAGCAGCAACGGTGGGGCGCGGGGGCAGCCCCAGCATTTT. This gives the protein CASSNGGARGQPQHF.

This chain connects TRBV28 to TRBJ2-7, with 9 bases matching TRBD1. The CDR3 spans 15 residues. J lost 5 bases, V lost 7 bases, and 12 bases had no gene match. CDR1 MDHEN and CDR2 SYDVKM come from the germline V gene. DNA for the CDR3: TGTGCCAGCACGCAACGCTCGACAGGGGGGCACGAGCAGTACTTC. Amino acid sequence: CASTQRSTGGHEQYF.

This clonotype came up many times. This rearrangement joins TRBV13 to TRBJ2-2; D is unresolved. The V gene lost 1 base and the J gene lost 3 bases, with 21 bases spanning the gap. Per the germline V gene, CDR1 is PRHDT and CDR2 is FYEKMQ (reference sequence). The CDR3 is 19 residues long. CDR3 residues: CASSLAHHVIQQYTGELFF. For the CDR3, the DNA is TGTGCCAGCAGCTTAGCCCATCACGTCATACAACAGTACACCGGGGAGCTGTTTTTT.

The CDR3 sequence is CASSRTENSPLHF. The DNA of the CDR3 is TGTGCCAGCAGCCGGACGGAAAATTCACCCCTCCACTTT. V usage is TRBV7-9 and J usage is TRBJ1-6; the D is unclear. V lost 5 bases and J 7 bases, leaving 9 bases between the germline ends. Germline values: CDR1 SEHNR, CDR2 FQNEAQ (reference sequence). The CDR3 is 13 amino acids.

The rearrangement joins TRBV6-2 or TRBV6-3 to TRBJ2-7; the match to TRBD2 covers 10 bases. V shed 7 bases and J 1 base; nucleotides not matched to a gene: 10. The CDR3 runs to 16 residues. Germline V lookup: CDR1 MNHEY, CDR2 SVGEGT. This chain's CDR3 is CASTKPGLAVSYEQYF. CDR3 sequence (DNA): TGTGCCAGCACCAAACCAGGACTAGCGGTTTCCTACGAGCAGTACTTC.

The chain is built from TRBV5-1 and TRBJ2-7; 10 bases align to TRBD1. V lost 4 bases, J lost 5 bases, and 6 bases stayed unmatched. This CDR3 contains 14 residues. CDR1 and CDR2 from the germline V gene are SGHRS and YFSETQ. CDR3 sequence: CASSMTGTGDEQYF. The CDR3 bases are TGCGCCAGCAGCATGACCGGGACAGGGGACGAGCAGTACTTC.